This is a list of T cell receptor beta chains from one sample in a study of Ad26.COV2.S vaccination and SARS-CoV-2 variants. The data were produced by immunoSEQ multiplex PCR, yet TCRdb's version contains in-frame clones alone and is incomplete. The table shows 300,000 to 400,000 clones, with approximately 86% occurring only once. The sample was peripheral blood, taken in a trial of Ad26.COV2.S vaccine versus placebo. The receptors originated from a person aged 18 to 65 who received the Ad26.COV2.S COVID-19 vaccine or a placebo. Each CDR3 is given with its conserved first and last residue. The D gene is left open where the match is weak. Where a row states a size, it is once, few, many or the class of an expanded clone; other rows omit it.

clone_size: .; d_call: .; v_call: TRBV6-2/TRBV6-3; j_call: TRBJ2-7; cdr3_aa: CASRPTGGDEQYF; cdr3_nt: TGTGCCAGCAGGCCTACTGGGGGCGACGAGCAGTACTTC
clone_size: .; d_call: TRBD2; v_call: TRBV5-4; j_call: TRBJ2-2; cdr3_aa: CASSTGTSGITGELFF; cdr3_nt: TGTGCCAGCAGCACCGGGACTAGCGGTATCACCGGGGAGCTGTTTTTT
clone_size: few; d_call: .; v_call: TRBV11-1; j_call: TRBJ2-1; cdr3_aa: CASSKEPRVYNEQFF; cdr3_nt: TGTGCCAGCAGCAAAGAACCCAGAGTCTACAATGAGCAGTTCTTC
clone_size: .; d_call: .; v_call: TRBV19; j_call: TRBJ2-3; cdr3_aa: CASSYTDTQYF; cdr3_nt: TGTGCCAGTAGTTACACAGATACGCAGTATTTT
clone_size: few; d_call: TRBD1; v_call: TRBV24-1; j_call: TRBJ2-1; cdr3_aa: CATSDSGQGYLHNEQFF; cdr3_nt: TGTGCCACCAGTGACTCTGGACAGGGCTATCTCCACAATGAGCAGTTCTTC
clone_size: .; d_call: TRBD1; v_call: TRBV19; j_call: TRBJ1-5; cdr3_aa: CASSRTGGNNQPQHF; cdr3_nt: TGTGCCAGTAGCCGGACAGGGGGAAACAATCAGCCCCAGCATTTT
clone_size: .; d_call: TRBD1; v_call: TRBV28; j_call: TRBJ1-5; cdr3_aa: CASSRGTGTLGPQHF; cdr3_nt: TGTGCCAGCAGCCGGGGGACAGGGACCCTCGGGCCCCAGCATTTT
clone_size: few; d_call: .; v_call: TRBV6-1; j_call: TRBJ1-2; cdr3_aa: CASSEAGYSGGGYTF; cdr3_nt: TGTGCCAGCAGTGAAGCGGGGTACTCCGGCGGAGGCTACACCTTC
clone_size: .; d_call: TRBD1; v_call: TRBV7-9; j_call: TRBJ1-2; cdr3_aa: CASSPTGDGYTF; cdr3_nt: TGTGCCAGCAGCCCGACAGGGGATGGCTACACCTTC
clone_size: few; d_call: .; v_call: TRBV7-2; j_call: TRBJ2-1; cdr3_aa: CASSSHFGGYNEQFF; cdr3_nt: TGTGCCAGCAGCTCCCACTTCGGGGGATACAATGAGCAGTTCTTC
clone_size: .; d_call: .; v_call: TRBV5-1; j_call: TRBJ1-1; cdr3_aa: CASSSGGGTEAFF; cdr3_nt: TGCGCCAGCAGCTCTGGAGGGGGCACTGAAGCTTTCTTT
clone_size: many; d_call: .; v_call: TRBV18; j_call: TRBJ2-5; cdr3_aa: CASSSVGGMETQYF; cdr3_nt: TGTGCCAGCTCATCTGTAGGTGGGATGGAGACCCAGTACTTC
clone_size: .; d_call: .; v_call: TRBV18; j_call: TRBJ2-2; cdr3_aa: CASSLLEQGGNTGELFF; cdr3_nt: TGTGCCAGCTCACTACTCGAGCAGGGTGGAAACACCGGGGAGCTGTTTTTT
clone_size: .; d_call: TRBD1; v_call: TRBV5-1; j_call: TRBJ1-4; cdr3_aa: CASSLGQGIREKLFF; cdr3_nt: TGCGCCAGCAGCCTCGGACAGGGAATACGTGAAAAACTGTTTTTT
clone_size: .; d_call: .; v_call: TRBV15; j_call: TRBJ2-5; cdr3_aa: CATSRSGLARFQETQYF; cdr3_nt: TGTGCCACCAGCAGAAGCGGGCTAGCGCGTTTCCAAGAGACCCAGTACTTC
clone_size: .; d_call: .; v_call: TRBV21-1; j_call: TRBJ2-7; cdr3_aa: CASTGTSGRAIGEQYF; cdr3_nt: TGTGCCAGCACCGGGACTAGCGGGAGGGCCATCGGCGAGCAGTACTTC
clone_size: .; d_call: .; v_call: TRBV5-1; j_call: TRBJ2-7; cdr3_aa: CASSSQGGPRREQYF; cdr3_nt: TGCGCCAGCAGTTCGCAGGGGGGCCCTCGGAGGGAGCAGTACTTC
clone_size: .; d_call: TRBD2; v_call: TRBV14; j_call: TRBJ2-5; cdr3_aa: CASSPYGSGLAGGRETQYF; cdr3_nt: TGTGCCAGCAGCCCCTACGGCTCGGGACTAGCGGGGGGGCGAGAGACCCAGTACTTC
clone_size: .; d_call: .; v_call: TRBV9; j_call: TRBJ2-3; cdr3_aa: CASSTAGESTDTQYF; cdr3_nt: TGTGCCAGCAGCACGGCCGGAGAGAGCACAGATACGCAGTATTTT